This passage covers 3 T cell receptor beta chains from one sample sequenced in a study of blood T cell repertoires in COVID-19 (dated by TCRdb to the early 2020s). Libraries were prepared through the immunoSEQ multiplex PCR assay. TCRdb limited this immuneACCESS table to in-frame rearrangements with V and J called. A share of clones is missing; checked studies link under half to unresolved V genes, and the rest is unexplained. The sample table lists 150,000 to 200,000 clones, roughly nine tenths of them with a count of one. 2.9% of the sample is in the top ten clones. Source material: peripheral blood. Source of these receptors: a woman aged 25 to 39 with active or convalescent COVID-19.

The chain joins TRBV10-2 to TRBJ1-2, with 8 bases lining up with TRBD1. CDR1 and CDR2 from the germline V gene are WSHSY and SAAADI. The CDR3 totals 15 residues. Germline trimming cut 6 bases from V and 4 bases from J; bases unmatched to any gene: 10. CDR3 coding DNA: TGCGCCAGCAGAGAAGACAGGGGTTCCTTCTATGGCTACACCTTC. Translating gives CASREDRGSFYGYTF.

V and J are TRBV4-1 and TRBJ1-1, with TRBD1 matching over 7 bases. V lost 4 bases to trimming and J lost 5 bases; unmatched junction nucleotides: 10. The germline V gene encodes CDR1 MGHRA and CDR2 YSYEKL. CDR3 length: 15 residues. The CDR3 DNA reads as TGCGCCAGCAGCCCACCCCTGGGCAGGGGGACTGAAGCTTTCTTT. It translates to CASSPPLGRGTEAFF.

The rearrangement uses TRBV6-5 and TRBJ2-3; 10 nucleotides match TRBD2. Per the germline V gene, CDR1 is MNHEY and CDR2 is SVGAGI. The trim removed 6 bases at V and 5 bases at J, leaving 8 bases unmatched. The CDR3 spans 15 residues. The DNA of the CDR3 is TGTGCCAGCAGCGAGCTAGCGGGGGCTGGAGATACGCAGTATTTT. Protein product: CASSELAGAGDTQYF.